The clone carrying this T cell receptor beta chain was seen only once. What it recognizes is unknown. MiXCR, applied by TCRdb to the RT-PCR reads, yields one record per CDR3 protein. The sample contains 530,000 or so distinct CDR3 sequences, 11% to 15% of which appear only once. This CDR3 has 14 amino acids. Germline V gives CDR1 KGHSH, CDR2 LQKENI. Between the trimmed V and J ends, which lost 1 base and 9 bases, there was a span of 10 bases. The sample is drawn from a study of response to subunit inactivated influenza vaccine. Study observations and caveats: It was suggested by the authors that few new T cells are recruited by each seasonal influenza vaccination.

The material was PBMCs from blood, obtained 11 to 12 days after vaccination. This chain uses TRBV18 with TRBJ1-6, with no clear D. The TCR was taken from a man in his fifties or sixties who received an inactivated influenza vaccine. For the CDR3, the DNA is TGTGCCAGCTCACCACAGAATGCCGGTTCACCCCTCCACTTT. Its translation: CASSPQNAGSPLHF.